A selection of T cell receptor beta chains follows, all from one sample in a study of shared clonotypes between healthy human individuals. The repertoire was sequenced with immunoSEQ multiplex PCR; TCRdb's copy has only in-frame clones and lacks some. The sample shows approximately 650,000 clones, roughly 95% of them seen only once. The specimen sequenced was naive CD8+ T cells sorted from blood. The receptors stem from a woman in her twenties or thirties in good health. Each CDR3 is given with its conserved first and last residue. Fields, in order: V gene, J gene, CDR3 protein.

TRBV6-1	TRBJ1-4	CASSDFDRGGATNEKLFF
TRBV4-1	TRBJ2-7	CASSQDSGIVYEQYF
TRBV23-1	TRBJ1-1	CASSQKKGRQGENTEAFF
TRBV28	TRBJ1-1	CASSLMGRVNTEAFF
TRBV7-9	TRBJ1-5	CASSWALGPNQPQHF
TRBV27	TRBJ2-1	CASSPASGSSYNEQFF
TRBV4-1	TRBJ2-7	CASSSSYEQYF
TRBV27	TRBJ2-7	CASADRGDYEQYF
TRBV28	TRBJ2-7	CASSLISYEQYF
TRBV2	TRBJ2-1	CASSAQGLAEYNEQFF
TRBV6-6	TRBJ2-7	CASSKSGRPYEQYF
TRBV5-6	TRBJ2-7	CASSAGSVPYEQYF
TRBV28	TRBJ2-2	CASARQGDTGELFF
TRBV27	TRBJ2-3	CASALGGLDTQYF
TRBV6-8	TRBJ1-3	CASSNSGNTIYF
TRBV12-5	TRBJ2-3	CASGPPGLITDTQYF
TRBV27	TRBJ2-7	CASSPRLLGEQYF
TRBV28	TRBJ2-1	CASSLSDSGSFEQFF
TRBV7-9	TRBJ1-1	CASSYTPGGPEAFF
TRBV7-9	TRBJ1-2	CASSLAPKANYGYTF
TRBV7-9	TRBJ1-1	CASSSGTVGTEAFF
TRBV29-1	TRBJ2-1	CSAILDSYNEQFF
TRBV28	TRBJ2-1	CASSPTLNRVSNEQFF
TRBV5-6	TRBJ2-6	CASSLAPVSGANVLTF
TRBV11-2	TRBJ2-1	CASSGGQGVPNEQFF
TRBV27	.	CASSPWTGGEQYF
TRBV5-6	TRBJ2-7	CASRSGTGVDEQYF
TRBV6-1	TRBJ2-7	CASSEALGSYEQYF
TRBV5-1	TRBJ2-5	CASSPIGAGQETQYF
TRBV27	TRBJ2-7	CASSPYAGGLTYEQYF
TRBV7-6	TRBJ2-1	CASSRDSYNEQFF
TRBV5-6	TRBJ2-2	CASSSTTGGPNTGELFF
TRBV28	TRBJ2-1	CASSLSPLGAEQFF
TRBV15	TRBJ1-4	CATSEGRKEKLFF
TRBV4-2	TRBJ2-4	CASSQDLETGAFNIQYF
TRBV7-8	TRBJ1-1	CASSLGTGVNTEAFF
TRBV4-1	TRBJ1-5	CASSQIGQGGNQPQHF
TRBV27	TRBJ2-2	CASSLGGNPGELFF
TRBV9	TRBJ2-7	CASSENRDQGSYEQYF
TRBV30	TRBJ2-1	CAWSQLAGANNEQFF
TRBV6-1	TRBJ2-7	CASRGQGAEQYF
TRBV29-1	TRBJ2-2	CSVVAGGIAGELFF
TRBV13	TRBJ2-1	CASSFWMDNEQFF
TRBV6-5	TRBJ1-2	CASSSPNQGSGYGYTF
TRBV28	TRBJ1-5	CASSLGGTGQPQHF
TRBV11-2	.	CASSLWTSGPYEQYF
TRBV19	.	CASSASQGGSEQYF
TRBV15	TRBJ2-2	CATSRASLGTGELFF
TRBV9	TRBJ2-7	CASSAGTSSSYEQYF
TRBV29-1	TRBJ2-1	CSVEDPTGGPYNEQFF
TRBV15	TRBJ2-7	CATSRDPGRLATYEQYF
TRBV7-8	TRBJ2-5	CASSPPGHPKEETQYF
TRBV14	TRBJ2-7	CASSQTSGAEQYF
TRBV27	TRBJ2-5	CASSSVGMGTQYF